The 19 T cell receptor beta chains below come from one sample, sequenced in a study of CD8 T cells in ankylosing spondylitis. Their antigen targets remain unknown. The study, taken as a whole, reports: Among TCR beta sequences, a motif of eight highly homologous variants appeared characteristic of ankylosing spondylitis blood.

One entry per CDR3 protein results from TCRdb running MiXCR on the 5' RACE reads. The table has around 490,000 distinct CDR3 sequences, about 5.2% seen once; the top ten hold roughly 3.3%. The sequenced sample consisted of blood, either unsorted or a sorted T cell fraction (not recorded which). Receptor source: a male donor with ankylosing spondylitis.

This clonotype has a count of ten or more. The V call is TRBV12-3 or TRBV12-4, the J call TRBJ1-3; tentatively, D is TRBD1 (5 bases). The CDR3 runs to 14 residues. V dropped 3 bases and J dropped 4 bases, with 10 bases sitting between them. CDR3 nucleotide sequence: TGTGCCAGCAGTTTTAAGGGGAGAGGAAACACCATATATTTT. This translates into CASSFKGRGNTIYF.

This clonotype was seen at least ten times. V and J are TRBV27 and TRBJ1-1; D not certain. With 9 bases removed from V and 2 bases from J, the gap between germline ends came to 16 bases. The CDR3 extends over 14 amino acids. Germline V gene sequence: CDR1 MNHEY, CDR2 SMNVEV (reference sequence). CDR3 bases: TGTGCCAGTCAAGAACAGCGGAGTAACACTGAAGCTTTCTTT. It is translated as CASQEQRSNTEAFF.

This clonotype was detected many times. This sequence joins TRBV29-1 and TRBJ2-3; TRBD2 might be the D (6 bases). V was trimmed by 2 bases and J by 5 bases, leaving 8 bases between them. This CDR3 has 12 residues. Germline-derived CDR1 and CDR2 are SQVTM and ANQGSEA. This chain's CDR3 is CSVERGGDTQYF. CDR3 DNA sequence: TGCAGCGTTGAACGGGGAGGAGATACGCAGTATTTT.

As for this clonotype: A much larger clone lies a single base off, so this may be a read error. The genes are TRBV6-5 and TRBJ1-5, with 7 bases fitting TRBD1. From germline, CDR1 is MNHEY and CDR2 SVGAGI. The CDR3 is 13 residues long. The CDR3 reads CASSYGGGQHQHF. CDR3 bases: TGTGCCAGCAGTTATGGGGGGGGACAGCACCAGCATTTT.

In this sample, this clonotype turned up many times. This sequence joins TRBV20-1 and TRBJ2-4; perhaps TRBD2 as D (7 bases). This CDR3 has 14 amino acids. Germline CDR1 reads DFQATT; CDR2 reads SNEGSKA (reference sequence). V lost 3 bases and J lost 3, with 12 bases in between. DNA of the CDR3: TGCAGTGCTAGGCTAGGGGGGGACAAAAACATTCAGTACTTC. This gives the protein CSARLGGDKNIQYF.

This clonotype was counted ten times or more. CDR3 bases: TGTGCCAGCAGTTTAGAGACAGGGGGCATCTACGAGCAGTACTTC. Residues: CASSLETGGIYEQYF. The chain couples TRBV12-3 or TRBV12-4 to TRBJ2-7, with TRBD1 matching over 10 bases. The CDR3 has 15 residues. J gave up 3 bases and V 1 base, and 3 bases lay outside the gene matches.

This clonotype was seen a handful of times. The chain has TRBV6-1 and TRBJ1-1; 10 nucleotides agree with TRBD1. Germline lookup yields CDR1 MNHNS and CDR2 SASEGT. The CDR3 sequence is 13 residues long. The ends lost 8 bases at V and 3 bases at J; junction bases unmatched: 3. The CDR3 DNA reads TGTGCCAGCGGGGACAGGGGAGACACTGAAGCTTTCTTT. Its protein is CASGDRGDTEAFF.

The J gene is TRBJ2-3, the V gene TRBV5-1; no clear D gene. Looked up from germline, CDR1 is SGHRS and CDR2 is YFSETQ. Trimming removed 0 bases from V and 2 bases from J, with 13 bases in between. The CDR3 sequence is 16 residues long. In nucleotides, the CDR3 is TGCGCCAGCAGCTTGGAAGGGTTGGGAACCACAGATACGCAGTATTTT. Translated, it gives CASSLEGLGTTDTQYF.

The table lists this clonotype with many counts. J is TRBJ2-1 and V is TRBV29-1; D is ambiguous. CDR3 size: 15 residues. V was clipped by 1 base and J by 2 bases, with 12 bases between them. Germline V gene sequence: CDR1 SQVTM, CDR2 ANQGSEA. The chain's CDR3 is CSVEGWVLPYNEQFF. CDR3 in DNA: TGCAGCGTTGAAGGTTGGGTACTCCCCTACAATGAGCAGTTCTTC.

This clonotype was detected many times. CDR3: CASSQVAGGYEQYF. DNA for the CDR3: TGTGCCAGCAGCCAAGTGGCGGGGGGATACGAGCAGTACTTC. V gene TRBV14 combines with J gene TRBJ2-7, with 8 bases matching TRBD2. Trimming cost V 1 base and J 4 bases; bases outside gene matches: 3. The CDR3 is 14 residues long. Germline V lookup: CDR1 SGHDN, CDR2 FVKESK.

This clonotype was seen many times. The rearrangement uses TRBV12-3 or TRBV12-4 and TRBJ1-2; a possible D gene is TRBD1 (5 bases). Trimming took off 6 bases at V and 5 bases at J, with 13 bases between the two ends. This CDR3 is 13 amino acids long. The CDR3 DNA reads TGTGCCAGCAGCCACGGGACCGCATATGGCTACACCTTC. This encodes CASSHGTAYGYTF.

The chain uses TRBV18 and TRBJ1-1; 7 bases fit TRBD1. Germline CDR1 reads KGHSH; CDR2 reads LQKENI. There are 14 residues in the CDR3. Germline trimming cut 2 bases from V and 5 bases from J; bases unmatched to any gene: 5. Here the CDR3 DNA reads TGTGCCAGCTCACCAAACAGGGGAGAGACTGAAGCTTTCTTT. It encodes CASSPNRGETEAFF.

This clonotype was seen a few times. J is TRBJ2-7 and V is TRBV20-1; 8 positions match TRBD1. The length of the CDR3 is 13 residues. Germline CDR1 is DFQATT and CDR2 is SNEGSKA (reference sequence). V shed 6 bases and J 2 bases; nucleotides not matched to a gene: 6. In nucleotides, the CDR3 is TGCAGTGCCCCCGGGACAGGAACCTACGAGCAGTACTTC. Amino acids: CSAPGTGTYEQYF.

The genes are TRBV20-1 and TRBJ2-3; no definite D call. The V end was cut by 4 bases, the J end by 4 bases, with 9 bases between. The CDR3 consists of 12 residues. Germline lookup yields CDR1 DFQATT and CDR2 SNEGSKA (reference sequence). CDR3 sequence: CSANTIADTQYF. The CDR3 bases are TGCAGTGCTAATACAATTGCAGATACGCAGTATTTT.

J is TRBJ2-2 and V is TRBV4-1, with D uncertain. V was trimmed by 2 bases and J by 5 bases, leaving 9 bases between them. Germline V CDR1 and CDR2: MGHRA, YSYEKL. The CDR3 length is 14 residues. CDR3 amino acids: CASSQPFRTGELFF. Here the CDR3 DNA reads TGCGCCAGCAGCCAACCATTTAGGACCGGGGAGCTGTTTTTT.

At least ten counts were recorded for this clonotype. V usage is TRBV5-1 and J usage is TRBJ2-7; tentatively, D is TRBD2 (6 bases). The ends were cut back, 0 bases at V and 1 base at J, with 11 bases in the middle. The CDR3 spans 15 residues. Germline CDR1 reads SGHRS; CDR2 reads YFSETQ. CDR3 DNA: TGCGCCAGCAGCTTGGGGGGGGACTTGTCCTACGAGCAGTACTTC. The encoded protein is CASSLGGDLSYEQYF. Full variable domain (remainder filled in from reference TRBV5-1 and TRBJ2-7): KAGVTQTPRYLIKTRGQQVTLSCSPISGHRSVSWYQQTPGQGLQFLFEYFSETQRNKGNFPGRFSGRQFSNSRSEMNVSTLELGDSALYLCASSLGGDLSYEQYFGPGTRLTVT.

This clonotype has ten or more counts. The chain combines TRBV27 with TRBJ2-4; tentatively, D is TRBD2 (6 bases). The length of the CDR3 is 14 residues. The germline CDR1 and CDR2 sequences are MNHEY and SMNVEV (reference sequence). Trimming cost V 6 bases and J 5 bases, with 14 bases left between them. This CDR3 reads CASSPLKRENIQYF. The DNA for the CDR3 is TGTGCCAGCAGCCCTCTCAAGCGGGAAAACATTCAGTACTTC.

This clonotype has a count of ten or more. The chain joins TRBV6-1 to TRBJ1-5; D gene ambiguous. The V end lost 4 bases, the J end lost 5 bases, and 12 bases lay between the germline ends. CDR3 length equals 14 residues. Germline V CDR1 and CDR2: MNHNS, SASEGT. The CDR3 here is CASSGQWEDQPQHF. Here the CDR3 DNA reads TGTGCCAGCAGTGGTCAGTGGGAGGATCAGCCCCAGCATTTT.

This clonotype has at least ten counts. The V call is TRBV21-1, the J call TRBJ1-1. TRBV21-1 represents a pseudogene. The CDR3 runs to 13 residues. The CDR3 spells CASSNGLEAGAFF. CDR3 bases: TGTGCCAGCAGCAACGGGCTCGAGGCCGGTGCTTTCTTT.